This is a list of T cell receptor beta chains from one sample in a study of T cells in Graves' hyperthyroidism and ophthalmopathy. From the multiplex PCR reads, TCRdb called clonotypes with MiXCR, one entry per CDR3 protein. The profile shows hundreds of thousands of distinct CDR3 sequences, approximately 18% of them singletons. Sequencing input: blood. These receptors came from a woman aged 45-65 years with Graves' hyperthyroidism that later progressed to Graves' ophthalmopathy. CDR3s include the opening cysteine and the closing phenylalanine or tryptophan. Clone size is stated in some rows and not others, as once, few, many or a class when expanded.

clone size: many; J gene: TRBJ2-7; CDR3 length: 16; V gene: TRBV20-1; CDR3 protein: CSARDLLGGVNYEQYF
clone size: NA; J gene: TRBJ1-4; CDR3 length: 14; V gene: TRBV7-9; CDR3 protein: CASSLAGGNEKLFF
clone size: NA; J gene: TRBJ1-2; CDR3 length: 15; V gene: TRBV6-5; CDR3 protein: CASSSQGSPNYGYTF
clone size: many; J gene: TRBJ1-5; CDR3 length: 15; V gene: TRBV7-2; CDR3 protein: CASSSQGTLSQPQHF
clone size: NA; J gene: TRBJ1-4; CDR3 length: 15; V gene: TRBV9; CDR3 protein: CASSVALQDNEKLFF
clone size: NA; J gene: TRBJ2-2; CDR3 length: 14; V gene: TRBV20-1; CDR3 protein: CSAKDSANTGELFF
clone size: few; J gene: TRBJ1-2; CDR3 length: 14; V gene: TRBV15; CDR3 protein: CATSRDEGFYGYTF
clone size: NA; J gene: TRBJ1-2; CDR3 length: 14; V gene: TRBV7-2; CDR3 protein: CASTPTGGNYGYTF
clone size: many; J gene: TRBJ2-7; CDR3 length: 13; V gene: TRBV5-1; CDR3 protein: CASSFEGGYEQYF
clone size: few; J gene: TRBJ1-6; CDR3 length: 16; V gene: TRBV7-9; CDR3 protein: CASSRSGDRLNSPLHF